This TCR beta chain was documented in a study of blood T cell repertoires in COVID-19. Overall study: Donors in the United States, Italy and Spain gave samples during acute or convalescent COVID-19. PBMCs, B-cell-depleted T cells, or T cells provided the cDNA or gDNA that made up the material.

Original analysis: The authors estimated nucleated cell counts from reference gene primer amplification. The method was immunoSEQ multiplex PCR; TCRdb's version includes in-frame clones alone and lacks a portion of them. Clone size and V and J calls were adopted from that table, with D and trimming inferred from the DNA. The sample holds 150,000 to 200,000 clones; about 80% are singletons and the top ten take about 6.9%. The V and J ends lost 4 bases and 0 bases, in that order; junction bases with no gene match: 4. This CDR3 contains 17 residues. Germline V gene lookup returns CDR1 SGHVS and CDR2 FQNEAQ.

V gene TRBV7-8 combines with J gene TRBJ2-7, with 15 bases fitting TRBD2. The specimen sequenced was peripheral blood. This receptor was identified in a human donor with acute or convalescent COVID-19. The donor label of this sample is uncertain. The CDR3 nucleotides are TGTGCCAGCAGCTGGCCGGGACTAGCGGGAGGCTCCTACGAGCAGTACTTC. Its protein is CASSWPGLAGGSYEQYF.